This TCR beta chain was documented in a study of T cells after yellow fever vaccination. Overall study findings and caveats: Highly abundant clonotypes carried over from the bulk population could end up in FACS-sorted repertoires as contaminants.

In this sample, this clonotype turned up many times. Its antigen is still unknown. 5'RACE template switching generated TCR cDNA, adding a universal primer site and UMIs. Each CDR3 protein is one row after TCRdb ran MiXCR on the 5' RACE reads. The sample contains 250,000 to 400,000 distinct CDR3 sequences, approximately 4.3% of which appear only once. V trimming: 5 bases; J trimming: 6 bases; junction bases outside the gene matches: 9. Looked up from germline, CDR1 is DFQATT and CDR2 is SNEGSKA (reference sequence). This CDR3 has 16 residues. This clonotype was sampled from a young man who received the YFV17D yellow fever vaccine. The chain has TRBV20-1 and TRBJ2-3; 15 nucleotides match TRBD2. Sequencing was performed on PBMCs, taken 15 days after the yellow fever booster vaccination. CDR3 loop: CSADPGTSGGTDTQYF. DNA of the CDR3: TGCAGTGCTGACCCCGGGACTAGCGGGGGGACGGATACGCAGTATTTT.